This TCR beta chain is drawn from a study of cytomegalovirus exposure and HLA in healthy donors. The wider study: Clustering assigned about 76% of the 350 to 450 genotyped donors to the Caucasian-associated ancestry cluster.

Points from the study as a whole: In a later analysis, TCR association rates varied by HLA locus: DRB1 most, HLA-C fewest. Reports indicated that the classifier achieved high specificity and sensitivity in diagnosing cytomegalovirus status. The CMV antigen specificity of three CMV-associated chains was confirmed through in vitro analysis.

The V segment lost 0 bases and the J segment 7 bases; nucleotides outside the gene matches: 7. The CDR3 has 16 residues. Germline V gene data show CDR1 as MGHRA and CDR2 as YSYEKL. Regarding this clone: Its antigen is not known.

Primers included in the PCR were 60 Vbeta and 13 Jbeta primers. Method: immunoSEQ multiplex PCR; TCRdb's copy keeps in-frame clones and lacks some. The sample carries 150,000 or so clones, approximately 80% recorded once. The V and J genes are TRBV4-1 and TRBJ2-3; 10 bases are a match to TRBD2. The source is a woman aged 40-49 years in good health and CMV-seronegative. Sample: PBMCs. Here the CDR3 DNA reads TGCGCCAGCAGCCAAGACGGGACTAGCGCCCGTTATACGCAGTATTTT. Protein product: CASSQDGTSARYTQYF.